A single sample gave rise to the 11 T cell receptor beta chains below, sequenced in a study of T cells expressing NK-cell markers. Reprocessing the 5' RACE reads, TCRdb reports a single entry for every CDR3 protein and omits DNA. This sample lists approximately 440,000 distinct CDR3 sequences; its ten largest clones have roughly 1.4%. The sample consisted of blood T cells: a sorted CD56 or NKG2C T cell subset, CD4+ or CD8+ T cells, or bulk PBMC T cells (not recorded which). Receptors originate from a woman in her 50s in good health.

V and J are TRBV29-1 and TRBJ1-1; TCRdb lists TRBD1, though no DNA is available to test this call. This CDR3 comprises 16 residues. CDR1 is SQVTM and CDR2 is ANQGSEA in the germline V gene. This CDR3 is CSVEEFTGQTNTEAFF.

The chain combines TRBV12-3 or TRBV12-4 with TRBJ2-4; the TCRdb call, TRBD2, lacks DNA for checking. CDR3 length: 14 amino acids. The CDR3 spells CASRVLAGANIQYF.

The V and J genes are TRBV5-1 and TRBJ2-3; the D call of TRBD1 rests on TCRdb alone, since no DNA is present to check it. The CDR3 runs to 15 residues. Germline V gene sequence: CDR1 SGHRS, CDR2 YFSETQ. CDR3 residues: CASRALGGGGDTQYF.

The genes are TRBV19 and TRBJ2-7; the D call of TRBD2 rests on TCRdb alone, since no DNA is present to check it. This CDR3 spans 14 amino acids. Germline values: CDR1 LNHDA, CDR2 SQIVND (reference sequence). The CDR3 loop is CASSMRAKLYEQYF.

CDR3 amino acids: CASSPFSGSGYTF. This chain uses TRBV5-1 with TRBJ1-2. Germline V lookup: CDR1 SGHRS, CDR2 YFSETQ. This CDR3 is 13 amino acids long. The full variable domain, in which reference TRBV5-1 and TRBJ1-2 provide the parts outside the CDR3, is KAGVTQTPRYLIKTRGQQVTLSCSPISGHRSVSWYQQTPGQGLQFLFEYFSETQRNKGNFPGRFSGRQFSNSRSEMNVSTLELGDSALYLCASSPFSGSGYTFGSGTRLTVV.

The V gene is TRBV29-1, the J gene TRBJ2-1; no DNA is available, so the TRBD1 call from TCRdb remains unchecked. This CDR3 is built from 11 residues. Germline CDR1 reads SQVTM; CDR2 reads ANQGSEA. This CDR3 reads CSAGTARGQFF.

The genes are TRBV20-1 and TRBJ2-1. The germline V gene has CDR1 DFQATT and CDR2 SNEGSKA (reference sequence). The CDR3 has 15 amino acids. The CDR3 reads CSAKRISGSYNEQFF.

CDR3 in amino acids: CASSRRDRDNQPQHF. This chain links TRBV7-2 with TRBJ1-5; TCRdb selects TRBD1, and the lack of DNA leaves this call unchecked. This CDR3 contains 15 residues. Germline V gene sequence: CDR1 SGHTA, CDR2 FQGNSA.

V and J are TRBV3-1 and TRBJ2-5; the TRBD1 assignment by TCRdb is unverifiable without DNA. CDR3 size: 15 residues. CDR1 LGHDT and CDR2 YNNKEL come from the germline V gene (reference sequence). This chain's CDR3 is CASSRTGRRAETQYF.

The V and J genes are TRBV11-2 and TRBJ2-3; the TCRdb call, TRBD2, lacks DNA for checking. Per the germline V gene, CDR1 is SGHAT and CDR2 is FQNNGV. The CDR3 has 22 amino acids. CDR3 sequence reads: CASSLWTSTGTSGPSSTDTQYF.

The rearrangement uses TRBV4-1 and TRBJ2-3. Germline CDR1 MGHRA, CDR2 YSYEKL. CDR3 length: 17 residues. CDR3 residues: CASSQEITPFFADTQYF.